This T cell receptor (beta chain) was identified during a study of T cells in localized non-small cell lung cancer. Study-level results: Owing to sequencing of a solitary tumor region, heterogeneity cannot be discounted.

The sample holds a few counts of this clone. Its antigen is not identified. The V gene's germline CDR1 is LNHDA and CDR2 SQIVND (reference sequence). V dropped 4 bases and J dropped 1 base, with 13 bases sitting between them. The CDR3 contains 15 residues. Sequencing used immunoSEQ multiplex PCR; TCRdb keeps in-frame clones, though not all of them. The sample consists of around 69,000 clones, 90% of them appearing once. The TCR sequence derives from a woman aged 40-69 years with stage I lung adenocarcinoma. The chain employs TRBV19 and TRBJ1-1; TRBD1 might be the D (5 bases). The specimen was peripheral blood, collected before any cancer treatment. CDR3 sequence (DNA): TGTGCCAGTAGTACTACCGGGACCGCGAACACTGAAGCTTTCTTT. It encodes CASSTTGTANTEAFF.